The 24 T cell receptor beta chains in this list originate from one sample, sequenced in a study of immune heterogeneity within non-small cell lung tumors. Multiplex PCR (32 V and 13 J primers) was used to amplify the TCR beta CDR3. TCRdb reprocessed the multiplex PCR reads with MiXCR, giving one entry per CDR3 protein. The profile covers 5,600 or so distinct CDR3 sequences, with roughly 18% appearing a single time and approximately 4% taken by the ten largest. Bulk tumor gDNA, 600 ng per sample, served as the TCR template. Multiple biopsies spaced far apart were taken from each primary tumor during surgery. Their non-small cell lung cancer was newly diagnosed and untreated, and the patients underwent curative surgery. The material sequenced was lung tumor tissue. Receptor source: a man aged 35 to 55 with non-small cell lung cancer.

This clonotype qualifies as medium-sized. This rearrangement joins TRBV11-1 to TRBJ2-6; D is possibly TRBD1 or TRBD2 (5 bases each). The CDR3 is 16 amino acids. V was clipped by 2 bases and J by 2 bases, with 10 bases between them. Germline CDR1 and CDR2: SGHAT and FQDESV (reference sequence). The CDR3 coding sequence is TGTGCCAGCAGCTTATCTGAGGGGCCTGGGGCCAACGTCCTGACTTTC. Translating it yields CASSLSEGPGANVLTF.

The chain is built from TRBV15 and TRBJ2-1; 7 bases line up with TRBD2. V was pared by 4 bases and J by 2 bases, with 11 bases of the junction left unmatched. The CDR3 runs to 17 residues. Germline V gene data show CDR1 as LNHNV and CDR2 as YYDKDF (reference sequence). The CDR3 nucleotides read TGTGCCACCAGCACACGAATCCGGGACTATCCCTACAATGAGCAGTTCTTC. Residues: CATSTRIRDYPYNEQFF.

This clonotype is medium-sized. The chain links TRBV7-8 to TRBJ1-3; D uncertain. Germline CDR1 is SGHVS and CDR2 is FQNEAQ. V was trimmed by 1 base and J by 7 bases, leaving 14 bases between them. The CDR3 is 15 amino acids. CDR3 in amino acids: CASSLDSAFVNTIYF. The CDR3 DNA follows: TGTGCCAGCAGCTTAGATTCGGCATTTGTCAACACCATATATTTT.

The J gene is TRBJ2-4, the V gene TRBV29-1; 7 bases match TRBD1. Unmatched junction bases numbered 10, after V lost 7 bases and J lost 4 bases. Per the germline V gene, CDR1 is SQVTM and CDR2 is ANQGSEA. CDR3 size: 14 residues. CDR3 DNA sequence: TGCAGCGCCCGGGACAGAAGCAGAAAAAACATTCAGTACTTC. Translated: CSARDRSRKNIQYF.

This clonotype is labeled medium-sized. J is TRBJ2-1 and V is TRBV5-1; 11 positions match TRBD1. This CDR3 region has 17 residues. Germline-derived CDR1 and CDR2 are SGHRS and YFSETQ. The V gene end was trimmed by 0 bases and the J gene end by 3 bases; junction bases not matched to a gene: 5. CDR3 sequence: CASSLAAGTGGYNEQFF. The CDR3 DNA reads TGCGCCAGCAGCTTGGCCGCCGGGACAGGGGGCTACAATGAGCAGTTCTTC.

By sample share, this clonotype is medium-sized. V and J are TRBV7-3 and TRBJ2-1; D is possibly TRBD2 (6 bases). Germline V CDR1 and CDR2: SGHTA, FQGTGA. The CDR3 sequence is 15 residues long. The germline V and J ends were trimmed by 5 bases and 0 bases, with 11 bases remaining between them. The CDR3 sequence: CASSPYGSSYNEQFF. The CDR3 bases are TGTGCCAGCAGCCCTTACGGGAGCTCCTACAATGAGCAGTTCTTC.

This clonotype is deemed medium-sized. The gene calls are TRBV12-3 or TRBV12-4 and TRBJ1-3, with D unclear. V lost 4 bases to trimming and J lost 0 bases, with 10 bases between them. This CDR3 is built from 15 residues. The CDR3 DNA reads TGTGCCAGCAGTTGGCGACGGTACTCTGGAAACACCATATATTTT. This translates into CASSWRRYSGNTIYF.

The gene calls are TRBV13 and TRBJ1-1; tentative D call: TRBD1 (6 bases). CDR1 PRHDT and CDR2 FYEKMQ come from the germline V gene (reference sequence). Between the trimmed V and J ends, which lost 5 bases and 0 bases, there was a span of 16 bases. This CDR3 comprises 16 residues. The CDR3 DNA reads TGTGCCAGCAGCCCCCGGGGGAACAGGGTGAACACTGAAGCTTTCTTT. This codes for CASSPRGNRVNTEAFF.

This clonotype counts as medium-sized (0.01 to 0.1%). The chain couples TRBV3-1 to TRBJ2-7; either TRBD1 or TRBD2 may supply D (5 bases each). This CDR3 is 15 amino acids long. V dropped 1 base and J dropped 0 bases, with 10 bases sitting between them. The V gene's germline CDR1 is LGHDT and CDR2 YNNKEL (reference sequence). The CDR3 coding sequence is TGTGCCAGCAGCCAAGCCGGGGACCCCTCCTACGAGCAGTACTTC. Residues: CASSQAGDPSYEQYF.

This clonotype was detected many times. The genes are TRBV7-2 and TRBJ2-5, with D unresolved. The CDR3 totals 13 residues. Germline lookup yields CDR1 SGHTA and CDR2 FQGNSA. V gave up 2 bases and J gave up 7 bases, with 11 bases separating them. CDR3 nucleotide sequence: TGTGCCAGCAGCTTATTATTTGTTGGGACCCAGTACTTC. Translated, it gives CASSLLFVGTQYF.

This clonotype is classed as medium-sized. Since the CDR3 does not end with the conserved phenylalanine or tryptophan, this likely comes from a read error. The DNA is left out, because the CDR3 cannot be placed on it with certainty; the CDR3 is given as TCRdb lists it. The chain links TRBV27 to TRBJ2-7; TRBD1 is the table's D call, not checked against the DNA. The CDR3 spans 11 residues, counting both ends. Germline assignment: CDR1 MNHEY and CDR2 SMNVEV (reference sequence). CDR3 in amino acids: CASSPPPRTGL.

By share, this clonotype ranks as medium-sized. Relative to the germline gene, one junction end is altered; a read error may explain this. V is TRBV10-3 and J is TRBJ1-2; 7 nucleotides align to TRBD1. Germline loops: CDR1 ENHRY, CDR2 SYGVKD. The CDR3 is made up of 11 amino acids. CDR3 in amino acids: CAISGQGGIRF. The DNA for the CDR3 is TGTGCCATCAGTGGACAGGGAGGGATACGCTTC.

The rearrangement uses TRBV5-4 and TRBJ2-3; D uncertain. CDR1 is SGHNT, CDR2 YYREEE, per germline (reference sequence). The CDR3 sequence is 12 residues long. Trimming took 1 base from V and 6 from J, leaving 6 bases between them. The CDR3 loop reads CASSLIQDTQYF. CDR3 DNA: TGTGCCAGCAGCTTGATTCAGGATACGCAGTATTTT.

This rearrangement joins TRBV20-1 to TRBJ2-5, with 9 positions matching TRBD2. This CDR3 comprises 14 residues. Looked up from germline, CDR1 is DFQATT and CDR2 is SNEGSKA (reference sequence). The J segment lost 5 bases and the V segment lost 7 bases, leaving 11 bases of the junction unmatched. CDR3 coding DNA: TGCAGTGTTCCCAGCGGGGGGTTTATGGAGACCCAGTACTTC. Translated: CSVPSGGFMETQYF.

This clonotype was counted many times. Germline is not matched at one junction end, which may reflect a read error. This chain connects TRBV7-7 to TRBJ1-1; a possible D gene is TRBD1 (5 bases). CDR1 SSHAT and CDR2 FNYEAQ come from the germline V gene (reference sequence). The CDR3 extends over 18 amino acids. CDR3 nucleotides: TGTGCTAGCAGCTTAGGGGATGTAGGGGAGGGAAAGAACACTGAAGCTTTCTTT. Residues: CASSLGDVGEGKNTEAFF.

Many counts were recorded for this clonotype. The rearrangement joins TRBV2 to TRBJ2-3, with a weak D call TRBD2 (6 bases). The germline V gene has CDR1 SNHLY and CDR2 FYNNEI. The CDR3 is made up of 15 amino acids. V gave up 7 bases and J gave up 4 bases, with 18 bases separating them. For the CDR3, the DNA is TGTGCCAGCAAGGAAGGGGTTTGGAGGGCAGATACGCAGTATTTT. It translates to CASKEGVWRADTQYF. Combining the CDR3 with reference TRBV2 and TRBJ2-3 gives the whole variable domain EPEVTQTPSHQVTQMGQEVILRCVPISNHLYFYWYRQILGQKVEFLVSFYNNEISEKSEIFDDQFSVERPDGSNFTLKIRSTKLEDSAMYFCASKEGVWRADTQYFGPGTRLTVL.

This clonotype is medium-sized within its sample. The chain links TRBV19 to TRBJ2-3; TRBD1 matches 10 bases. From germline, CDR1 is LNHDA and CDR2 SQIVND (reference sequence). The ends lost 1 base at V and 1 base at J; junction bases unmatched: 2. The CDR3 runs to 16 residues. The CDR3 sequence is CASSIGGTGGTDTQYF. The CDR3 DNA reads as TGTGCCAGTAGTATAGGTGGGACAGGGGGCACAGATACGCAGTATTTT.

By share, this clonotype counts as medium-sized. The J gene is TRBJ1-2, the V gene TRBV20-1, with 7 nucleotides matching TRBD1. The germline V gene encodes CDR1 DFQATT and CDR2 SNEGSKA (reference sequence). This CDR3 is built from 13 residues. V gave up 3 bases and J gave up 5 bases; unmatched junction bases: 6. The CDR3 protein is CSASGQANYGYTF. In DNA form, the CDR3 reads TGCAGTGCTAGTGGACAGGCCAATTATGGCTACACCTTC.

Note on this clonotype: This clone may be a read error of a much larger clone one base away. V and J are TRBV7-2 and TRBJ2-1; D remains ambiguous. Germline CDR1 SGHTA, CDR2 FQGNSA. The CDR3 has 12 amino acids. CDR3 sequence (DNA): TGTGCCAGCAGCCCCTTCGGCGGTGAGCGGTTCTTC. Its translation: CASSPFGGERFF.

This chain links TRBV12-3 or TRBV12-4 with TRBJ2-7; TRBD1 matches at 7 bases. The CDR3 is 17 amino acids. V lost 3 bases, J lost 4 bases, and 15 bases stayed unmatched. In DNA form, the CDR3 reads TGTGCCAGCAGTTTTTACAGGGGAATGGCGCAGAAATACGAGCAGTACTTC. It encodes CASSFYRGMAQKYEQYF.

This clonotype is termed medium-sized. This chain joins TRBV3-1 and TRBJ1-3, with 8 bases identical to TRBD1. The germline V gene has CDR1 LGHDT and CDR2 YNNKEL (reference sequence). After removal of 4 bases from V and 3 bases from J, the junction contained 5 bases not matched to a gene. The CDR3 is made up of 15 amino acids. In nucleotides, the CDR3 is TGTGCCAGCAGCCTATCCGGGACAGGTGGAAACACCATATATTTT. Encoded protein: CASSLSGTGGNTIYF.

Comment on this clonotype: The conserved phenylalanine or tryptophan is not found at the CDR3 terminus, so this likely reflects a read error. The rearrangement uses TRBV5-5 and TRBJ2-7; the D call may be TRBD1 or TRBD2 (5 bases each). Germline CDR1 is SGHKS and CDR2 is YYEKEE (reference sequence). This CDR3 region has 14 residues. V was shortened by 1 base and J by 9 bases, with 17 bases between the two germline ends. The CDR3 reads CASSLFGRGDGQYI. As DNA, the CDR3 is TGTGCCAGCAGCTTGTTTGGAAGAGGGGACGGGCAGTACATC.

In this sample, this clonotype is medium-sized. The J gene is TRBJ1-1, the V gene TRBV30, with D unresolved. The CDR3 runs to 13 residues. In germline, CDR1 is GTSNPN, CDR2 SVGIG (reference sequence). The V end lost 2 bases, the J end lost 3 bases, and 10 bases lay between the germline ends. DNA of the CDR3: TGTGCCTGGAGTCTACAGCGACACACTGAAGCTTTCTTT. It yields the protein CAWSLQRHTEAFF.

About this clonotype itself: Being one base from a much bigger clone, this may be a read error. No conserved phenylalanine or tryptophan ends this CDR3, so it is likely a read error. The DNA is left out, because the CDR3 cannot be placed on it with certainty; the CDR3 is given as TCRdb lists it. This rearrangement joins TRBV6-2 or TRBV6-3 to TRBJ2-7; TRBD1 is the table's D call and was not checked against the DNA. The CDR3 sequence runs 12 residues, both termini included. CDR1 and CDR2 (germline): MNHEY, SVGEGT. CDR3 residues: CASSTGVGQPAC.